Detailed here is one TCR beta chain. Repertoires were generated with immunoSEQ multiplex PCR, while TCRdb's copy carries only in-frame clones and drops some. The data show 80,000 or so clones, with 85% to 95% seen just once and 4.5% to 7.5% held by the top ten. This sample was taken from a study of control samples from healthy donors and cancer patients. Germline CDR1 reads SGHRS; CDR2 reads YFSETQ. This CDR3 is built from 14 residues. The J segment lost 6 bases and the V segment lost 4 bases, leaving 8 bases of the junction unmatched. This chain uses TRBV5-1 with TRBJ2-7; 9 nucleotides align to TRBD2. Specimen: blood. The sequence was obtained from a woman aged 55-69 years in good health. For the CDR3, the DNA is TGCGCCAGCAGCCCAGCGGCGGGAGGGGGCGAGCAGTACTTC. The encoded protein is CASSPAAGGGEQYF.